The 13 T cell receptor beta chains below were found in one sample sequenced in a study of T cells after yellow fever vaccination. TCRdb independently ran MiXCR on the 5' RACE reads; one entry per CDR3 protein. The table lists more than 350,000 distinct CDR3 sequences, roughly 12% of them singletons. Sequenced material: PBMCs, taken on the day of the first yellow fever vaccination. The source of these receptors is a man aged 18 to 29 who received the YFV17D yellow fever vaccine.

This clonotype was seen many times. The J gene is TRBJ2-3, the V gene TRBV5-4; maybe TRBD2 (6 bases). Germline V gives CDR1 SGHNT, CDR2 YYREEE (reference sequence). V gave up 3 bases and J gave up 2 bases, with 10 bases separating them. The CDR3 has 14 amino acids. The chain's CDR3 is CASSSGGNTDTQYF. The CDR3 bases are TGTGCCAGCAGCTCCGGCGGGAACACAGATACGCAGTATTTT.

V and J are TRBV7-2 and TRBJ1-6, with D maybe TRBD1 (6 bases). The V end lost 5 bases, the J end lost 10 bases, and 15 bases lay between the germline ends. The CDR3 loop spans 14 amino acids. Germline CDR1 and CDR2: SGHTA and FQGNSA. The CDR3 DNA sequence: TGTGCCAGCAGCGTATACAGGGTGCGCTCACCCCTCCACTTT. Its protein is CASSVYRVRSPLHF.

This clonotype was observed a handful of times. The J gene is TRBJ2-2, the V gene TRBV7-9; D possibly corresponds to TRBD2 (6 bases). The CDR3 sequence is 14 residues long. CDR1 is SEHNR and CDR2 is FQNEAQ in the germline V gene (reference sequence). V was pared by 4 bases and J by 6 bases, with 12 bases between. CDR3 nucleotide sequence: TGTGCCAGCAGCTCTACCCCGGGAGCCGGGGAGCTGTTTTTT. Residues: CASSSTPGAGELFF. The full variable domain, in which reference TRBV7-9 and TRBJ2-2 provide the parts outside the CDR3, is DTGVSQNPRHKITKRGQNVTFRCDPISEHNRLYWYRQTLGQGPEFLTYFQNEAQLEKSRLLSDRFSAERPKGSFSTLEIQRTEQGDSAMYLCASSSTPGAGELFFGEGSRLTVL.

The gene calls are TRBV18 and TRBJ1-2; 7 bases line up with TRBD1. V was clipped by 6 bases and J by 8 bases; unmatched bases: 9. This CDR3 has 13 residues. Germline-derived CDR1 and CDR2 are KGHSH and LQKENI. In nucleotides, the CDR3 is TGTGCCAGCTCGCCTACAGGGGAAGGAGGCTACACCTTC. It yields the protein CASSPTGEGGYTF.

This clonotype has ten or more counts. This rearrangement joins TRBV7-9 to TRBJ1-4; D call uncertain. CDR1 is SEHNR, CDR2 FQNEAQ, per germline (reference sequence). The CDR3 is 15 residues long. Between the trimmed V and J ends, which lost 2 bases and 6 bases, there was a span of 13 bases. The CDR3 DNA reads as TGTGCCAGCAGCTTATCATTGGGCGGATATGAAAAACTGTTTTTT. Protein sequence: CASSLSLGGYEKLFF.

J is TRBJ1-2 and V is TRBV12-3 or TRBV12-4; D remains unclear. Trimming stripped 1 base from V and 5 bases from J, with 5 bases between. The CDR3 is made up of 12 amino acids. Here the CDR3 reads CASSLDRYGYTF. The CDR3, as DNA: TGTGCCAGCAGTTTAGACCGTTATGGCTACACCTTC.

This clonotype occurred a few times. The CDR3 reads CASSGTGGYEKLFF. The CDR3 nucleotides are TGTGCCAGCAGCGGGACAGGGGGTTATGAAAAACTGTTTTTT. The rearrangement links TRBV7-2 to TRBJ1-4; 11 positions agree with TRBD1. The CDR3 consists of 14 residues. V shed 5 bases, J shed 6 bases, and the junction held 2 bases outside the gene matches. Germline values: CDR1 SGHTA, CDR2 FQGNSA.

This chain uses TRBV5-4 with TRBJ2-1; D is perhaps TRBD1 (6 bases). The CDR3 is 13 residues long. Trimming removed 4 bases from V and 5 bases from J, with 10 bases in between. CDR1 and CDR2 (germline): SGHNT, YYREEE (reference sequence). The CDR3 DNA sequence: TGTGCCAGCAGCCCTCAGGGGAACAATGAGCAGTTCTTC. This sequence encodes CASSPQGNNEQFF.

The V call is TRBV20-1, the J call TRBJ2-1; 12 nucleotides align to TRBD2. CDR3 size: 14 residues. Trimming at V came to 1 base and at J to 10 bases, leaving 5 bases not matched to a gene. Germline V gives CDR1 DFQATT, CDR2 SNEGSKA (reference sequence). The CDR3 reads CSARALAGGHEQFF. DNA for the CDR3: TGCAGTGCTAGAGCGCTAGCGGGGGGGCACGAGCAGTTCTTC.

The CDR3 nucleotides read TGCGCCAGCAGCTCCCGACTAGCGGGGAGCACAGATACGCAGTATTTT. This sequence encodes CASSSRLAGSTDTQYF. This rearrangement joins TRBV5-1 to TRBJ2-3; 11 bases agree with TRBD2. CDR1 is SGHRS and CDR2 is YFSETQ in the germline V gene. V was clipped by 3 bases and J by 0 bases; unmatched bases: 3. The CDR3 is 16 residues long.

There are a few counts of this clonotype. The chain has TRBV18 and TRBJ1-2, with a weak D call TRBD1 (5 bases). Germline lookup yields CDR1 KGHSH and CDR2 LQKENI. CDR3 length equals 14 residues. V was pared by 4 bases and J by 6 bases, with 15 bases between. The CDR3 is CASSLGTGTDGYTF. The CDR3, as DNA: TGTGCCAGCTCACTGGGGACGGGAACCGATGGCTACACCTTC.

This clonotype has more than one count but fewer than ten. The chain employs TRBV20-1 and TRBJ2-5, with D hard to call. Looked up from germline, CDR1 is DFQATT and CDR2 is SNEGSKA (reference sequence). The CDR3 is 10 amino acids. V was clipped by 7 bases and J by 0 bases, with 3 bases between them. Here the CDR3 DNA reads TGCAGTGTTCACCAAGAGACCCAGTACTTC. It yields the protein CSVHQETQYF.

V gene TRBV29-1 combines with J gene TRBJ2-2, with 7 bases aligning to TRBD1. V lost 1 base to trimming and J lost 1 base; unmatched junction nucleotides: 6. Germline V lookup: CDR1 SQVTM, CDR2 ANQGSEA. This CDR3 contains 16 residues. Here the CDR3 reads CSVEASGTENTGELFF. For the CDR3, the DNA is TGCAGCGTTGAAGCCTCCGGGACAGAGAACACCGGGGAGCTGTTTTTT.